This TCR beta chain is from a study of Ad26.COV2.S vaccination and SARS-CoV-2 variants (dated by TCRdb to about 2021). For the study in its entirety: Donors in the vaccine arm were drawn from COV1001, a phase I-IIa trial of Ad26.COV2.S in healthy adults that was multicentre, randomized, double-blind and placebo-controlled. Ad26.COV2.S was administered intramuscularly at 5 x 10^10 or 1 x 10^11 viral particles, either as a single shot or as two shots given 56 days apart. Participants in the trial were split at random into five groups of five each, receiving low-dose or high-dose Ad26.COV2.S once or twice, or else placebo on both occasions. Investigators did not know the trial group allocation while performing experiments and assessing outcomes. Sequencing of the TCRbeta repertoire served to evaluate the specificity and breadth of SARS-CoV-2-reactive T cell receptors following Ad26.COV2.S vaccination. The TCR-sequenced set comprised around 32 samples: around 20 Ad26.COV2.S vaccine recipients, 5 placebo recipients and 8 SARS-CoV-2 convalescent individuals.

Turning to this clone: What antigen it recognizes has not been identified. The sample holds no much larger clone one base away, and base qualities are not on file.

The treatment or condition label, as the study defines it: over 15 received Ad26.COV2.S at low or high dose, single or two shots; about 5 received placebo; per-sample allocation not given. Repertoires of vaccine and placebo recipients were sequenced from samples taken on day 63 after the first injection. Cohort 1b enrolled 25 to 30 adults aged 18-55 years at a single site in Boston, USA, between 29 July and 7 August 2020. As a vaccine, Ad26.COV2.S was a replication-incompetent adenovirus type 26 vector that expressed a prefusion-stabilized SARS-CoV-2 spike protein derived from the original Wuhan strain. TCRbeta CDR3 regions were sequenced with the immunoSEQ Assay. After extraction, genomic DNA underwent amplification by bias-controlled multiplex PCR, followed by high-throughput sequencing. The study's processing was this. To quantify the absolute abundance of each unique TCRbeta CDR3 region, sequences were collapsed and filtered. T cell fraction was estimated by normalizing TCRbeta template counts to usable DNA, which was measured by amplifying reference genes present in all nucleated cells. Repertoire TCRs were annotated as SARS-CoV-2-specific by exact matching of V gene, CDR3 amino acid sequence and J gene to a known reactive TCR set. The reference SARS-CoV-2 TCR set was obtained from MIRA and was filtered for enrichment in COVID-19-positive ImmuneCODE repertoires, whereby public or cross-reactive TCRs were removed. Using the MIRA antigens, annotated TCRs were further analysed by specific ORF or by position within an ORF. Depth was the summed frequency of annotated unique rearrangements, while breadth was defined as annotated unique rearrangements over total unique productive rearrangements. Two-sided Wilcoxon rank-sum tests were used to compare TCR breadth between groups. The table comes from immuneACCESS by way of TCRdb, which keeps in-frame sequences with V and J called. Part of the clones is missing from these tables; in studies checked, under half for an unresolved V gene and the rest for unknown reasons. The V and J calls and clone size come from that table; D and trimming were worked out from the DNA. Within this sample are around 350,000 clones, with about 88% of them counted one time only. The ten largest clonotypes hold 2.5% to 3.5% of the sample.

Overall study results and their limits: The study was not powered to compare responses between vaccine doses or regimens. After vaccination, substantial breadth of spike-specific CD8+ and CD4+ T cell responses was reported. Vaccine and placebo recipients had comparable non-spike TCR breadth, which fits with the vaccine containing only spike. The authors noted that total T cell responses may have been underestimated by the TCR breadth and depth analyses. Higher spike-specific TCR breadth was observed in Ad26.COV2.S recipients than in placebo recipients (P = 0.0014).

This receptor was obtained from a person aged 18-60 years who received the Ad26.COV2.S COVID-19 vaccine or a placebo. The specimen was peripheral blood, collected in a trial of Ad26.COV2.S vaccine versus placebo.

CDR3 sequence: CSVAEGGTDQPQHF. The sequenced DNA is TGCAGCGTTGCGGAAGGGGGGACCGATCAGCCCCAGCATTTT. Recombination joined TRBV29-1 with TRBJ1-5; the D segment could be TRBD1, given 6 matching bases. Via the germline V gene, CDR1 is SQVTM and CDR2 ANQGSEA. The CDR3, from cysteine to phenylalanine, totals 14 residues. Here the CDR3 DNA is all that survives: 42 bases in frame from base 1. V and J lose 4 bases and 5 bases, and a span of 15 bases separates them.